Presented here are 25 T cell receptor beta chains from one specimen sequenced in a study of cytomegalovirus exposure and HLA in healthy donors. The primer mix had 60 Vbeta and 13 Jbeta primers. Using immunoSEQ multiplex PCR, the repertoire was profiled, and TCRdb retains in-frame clones only, with some absent. Seen here are more than 150,000 clones, 65% to 90% observed once, and the top ten hold 6.3%. Sequencing input: PBMCs. Receptors originate from a middle-aged man in good health and CMV-seropositive.

This clone was counted only a few times. This sequence joins TRBV7-8 and TRBJ1-1, with D uncertain. CDR3 length equals 16 residues. V was cut by 4 bases and J by 2 bases, with 17 bases left in between. Germline CDR1 and CDR2: SGHVS and FQNEAQ. CDR3 region: CASSSLRGRANTEAFF. CDR3 DNA sequence: TGTGCCAGCAGCTCCCTGCGTGGGCGCGCAAACACTGAAGCTTTCTTT.

The V and J genes are TRBV5-1 and TRBJ1-6; TRBD1 aligns across 8 bases. The CDR3 is 18 residues long. The ends lost 0 bases at V and 0 bases at J; junction bases unmatched: 5. Germline assignment: CDR1 SGHRS and CDR2 YFSETQ. CDR3 protein: CASSLARGQSSYNSPLHF. The CDR3 coding sequence is TGCGCCAGCAGCTTGGCCAGGGGGCAGAGCTCCTATAATTCACCCCTCCACTTT.

The chain couples TRBV30 to TRBJ1-3; no reliable D call. The CDR3 contains 14 residues. The V gene lost 5 bases and the J gene lost 4 bases, with 15 bases spanning the gap. Germline V CDR1 and CDR2: GTSNPN, SVGIG (reference sequence). This CDR3 is CAWAPAGLGNTIYF. The CDR3 DNA follows: TGTGCCTGGGCCCCGGCGGGGTTAGGAAACACCATATATTTT.

This sequence joins TRBV7-2 and TRBJ1-1, with 12 bases matching TRBD1. The CDR3 runs 14 residues. Looked up from germline, CDR1 is SGHTA and CDR2 is FQGNSA. With V trimmed by 5 bases and J by 10 bases, 8 bases remained unmatched. In nucleotides, the CDR3 is TGTGCCAGCAGCCGCCCGGGACAGGGGGCTCGAGCTTTCTTT. It translates to CASSRPGQGARAFF.

The J gene is TRBJ2-7, the V gene TRBV2, with no clear D. This CDR3 has 14 amino acids. V was shortened by 4 bases and J by 0 bases, with 10 bases between the two germline ends. Germline V gene sequence: CDR1 SNHLY, CDR2 FYNNEI. Here the CDR3 DNA reads TGTGCCAGCAGTGCCTCATACAGCTCCTACGAGCAGTACTTC. Translated: CASSASYSSYEQYF.

This chain connects TRBV30 to TRBJ2-5, with TRBD1 as a possible D gene (5 bases). The end of the DNA aligns better with TRBJ2-7, so the J call may be wrong. Germline lookup yields CDR1 GTSNPN and CDR2 SVGIG (reference sequence). The length of the CDR3 is 14 residues. For the CDR3, the DNA is TGTGCCTGGAGTCCTCAATCCAGGGACTACGAGCAGTACTTC. It encodes CAWSPQSRDYEQYF.

This clone was seen a few times. This chain connects TRBV7-3 to TRBJ1-1; TRBD1 agrees at 9 bases. The CDR3 consists of 15 residues. CDR1 is SGHTA and CDR2 is FQGTGA in the germline V gene. After removal of 2 bases from V and 1 base from J, the junction contained 2 bases not matched to a gene. The CDR3 DNA reads as TGTGCCAGCAGCTTAGTGGGACAGGGGAACACTGAAGCTTTCTTT. The encoded protein is CASSLVGQGNTEAFF.

On this clone: At one boundary the junction diverges from the germline segment, which might be a read error. J is TRBJ1-1 and V is TRBV7-3; 9 nucleotides line up with TRBD1. This CDR3 comprises 15 residues. The germline V gene has CDR1 SGHTA and CDR2 FQGTGA. In DNA, the CDR3 is TGTGCCAGCAGCCCAACCAGGGACAGGGACACTCAAGCTTTCTTT. Its protein product is CASSPTRDRDTQAFF. Complete variable domain (other parts from reference TRBV7-3 and TRBJ1-1): GAGVSQTPSNKVTEKGKYVELRCDPISGHTALYWYRQSLGQGPEFLIYFQGTGAADDSGLPNDRFFAVRPEGSVSTLKIQRTERGDSAVYLCASSPTRDRDTQAFFGQGTRLTVV.

This sequence joins TRBV5-4 and TRBJ2-5, with D possibly being TRBD1 (5 bases). Gene TRBJ2-7 matches the end of the DNA better, so the J call may be wrong. The CDR3 is 13 residues long. The germline V gene encodes CDR1 SGHNT and CDR2 YYREEE (reference sequence). CDR3 in amino acids: CASSFRDPYEQYF. The CDR3 nucleotides are TGTGCCAGCAGCTTCAGGGATCCCTACGAGCAGTACTTC.

This clone was seen a single time. The chain uses TRBV7-2 and TRBJ1-3, with a weak D call TRBD1 (5 bases). CDR1 and CDR2 from the germline V gene are SGHTA and FQGNSA. The CDR3 consists of 14 residues. V was clipped by 6 bases and J by 3 bases, with 12 bases between them. The CDR3 spells CASRYLGGGNTIYF. The DNA for the CDR3 is TGTGCCAGCAGATATCTCGGGGGTGGAAACACCATATATTTT. Full variable domain (missing parts from reference TRBV7-2 and TRBJ1-3): GAGVSQSPSNKVTEKGKDVELRCDPISGHTALYWYRQSLGQGLEFLIYFQGNSAPDKSGLPSDRFSAERTGGSVSTLTIQRTQQEDSAVYLCASRYLGGGNTIYFGEGSWLTVV.

The rearrangement links TRBV6-6 to TRBJ2-2; D is undetermined. Germline V gene lookup returns CDR1 MNHNY and CDR2 SVGAGI (reference sequence). The CDR3 consists of 15 residues. Between the trimmed V and J ends, which lost 0 bases and 5 bases, there was a span of 10 bases. CDR3 coding DNA: TGTGCCAGCAGTTACTCGAGGCCTGGAACCGGGGAGCTGTTTTTT. Translating it yields CASSYSRPGTGELFF.

The chain carries TRBV25-1 and TRBJ1-1; D unresolved. Trimming took off 3 bases at V and 4 bases at J, with 9 bases between the two ends. This CDR3 is built from 13 residues. Germline V gene data show CDR1 as MGHDK and CDR2 as SYGVNS. CDR3 nucleotide sequence: TGTGCCAGCAGTGAGGAGTGGATCACTGAAGCTTTCTTT. Protein: CASSEEWITEAFF.

The genes are TRBV27 and TRBJ2-5; tentatively, D is TRBD1 (5 bases). The CDR3 extends over 17 amino acids. Trimming left V 3 bases short and J 1 base short, with 18 bases between. Germline loops: CDR1 MNHEY, CDR2 SMNVEV (reference sequence). The CDR3 sequence: CASSLFYRGSSQETQYF. In DNA form, the CDR3 reads TGTGCCAGCAGTTTGTTTTATAGGGGCAGCTCCCAAGAGACCCAGTACTTC.

This clone was recorded a few times. This chain joins TRBV6-6 and TRBJ2-5, with a possible D match to TRBD2 (5 bases). V shed 6 bases and J shed 4 bases, with 9 bases lying between them. Germline assignment: CDR1 MNHNY and CDR2 SVGAGI (reference sequence). CDR3 length equals 12 residues. In DNA form, the CDR3 reads TGTGCCAGCAGCCCCGAGGGAGAGACCCAGTACTTC. Protein: CASSPEGETQYF.

The chain has TRBV7-6 and TRBJ2-7; 8 bases are shared with TRBD1. Germline trimming cut 3 bases from V and 3 bases from J; bases unmatched to any gene: 13. Germline V CDR1 and CDR2: SGHVS, FNYEAQ. CDR3 length: 17 amino acids. The CDR3, as DNA: TGTGCCAGCAGCTTGGGTCAGGGGGCAACCCGGCTCTACGAGCAGTACTTC. This codes for CASSLGQGATRLYEQYF.

In this sample, this clone turned up once. The chain links TRBV27 to TRBJ2-1; D not resolved. Per the germline V gene, CDR1 is MNHEY and CDR2 is SMNVEV (reference sequence). Trimming removed 5 bases at V and 4 bases at J, with 12 bases between. The CDR3 has 14 residues. The CDR3 reads CASSPLESYNEQFF. The CDR3 nucleotides are TGTGCCAGCAGTCCGCTGGAGAGTTACAATGAGCAGTTCTTC.

This chain uses TRBV5-8 with TRBJ2-7; no firm D call. The CDR3 covers 13 residues. The germline gives CDR1 SGHTS, CDR2 YDEGEE. V lost 0 bases to trimming and J lost 5 bases, with 9 bases between them. The CDR3: CASSLGSGDEQYF. CDR3 coding DNA: TGTGCCAGCAGCTTGGGTTCTGGAGACGAGCAGTACTTC.

The rearrangement joins TRBV18 to TRBJ1-5; 10 bases line up with TRBD1. Germline values: CDR1 KGHSH, CDR2 LQKENI. The CDR3 contains 16 residues. V lost 3 bases and J lost 1; bases outside the gene matches: 3. In DNA form, the CDR3 reads TGTGCCAGCTCACCTCGACAGGGGGCCAGCAATCAGCCCCAGCATTTT. Its translation: CASSPRQGASNQPQHF. Filled out from reference TRBV18 and TRBJ1-5, the complete variable domain reads NAGVMQNPRHLVRRRGQEARLRCSPMKGHSHVYWYRQLPEEGLKFMVYLQKENIIDESGMPKERFSAEFPKEGPSILRIQQVVRGDSAAYFCASSPRQGASNQPQHFGDGTRLSIL.

The V call is TRBV5-1, the J call TRBJ2-2; D not certain. Germline V gene lookup returns CDR1 SGHRS and CDR2 YFSETQ. V lost 1 base and J lost 2, with 6 bases in between. There are 14 residues in the CDR3. CDR3 in amino acids: CASSLTRNTGELFF. As DNA, the CDR3 is TGCGCCAGCAGCTTGACGAGAAACACCGGGGAGCTGTTTTTT.

The chain employs TRBV2 and TRBJ2-5; D is unclear. With 4 bases removed from V and 5 bases from J, the gap between germline ends came to 11 bases. Germline CDR1 and CDR2: SNHLY and FYNNEI. This CDR3 is 13 amino acids long. CDR3 nucleotides: TGTGCCAGCAGTGTAGCCCCGTCGGAGACCCAGTACTTC. This translates into CASSVAPSETQYF.

This clone was counted only a few times. The chain is built from TRBV11-1 and TRBJ1-1, with D perhaps TRBD1 (6 bases). V gave up 1 base and J gave up 1 base, with 7 bases separating them. Germline loops: CDR1 SGHAT, CDR2 FQDESV (reference sequence). This CDR3 comprises 14 residues. CDR3 protein: CASSLGRGNTEAFF. The DNA of the CDR3 is TGTGCCAGCAGCTTAGGCAGGGGGAACACTGAAGCTTTCTTT. Full variable domain (missing parts from reference TRBV11-1 and TRBJ1-1): EAEVAQSPRYKITEKSQAVAFWCDPISGHATLYWYRQILGQGPELLVQFQDESVVDDSQLPKDRFSAERLKGVDSTLKIQPAELGDSAMYLCASSLGRGNTEAFFGQGTRLTVV.

The chain carries TRBV9 and TRBJ2-2, with D possibly matching TRBD1 (7 bases). The length of the CDR3 is 17 residues. CDR1 and CDR2 (germline): SGDLS, YYNGEE. Trimming took 3 bases from V and 5 from J, leaving 20 bases between them. This chain's CDR3 is CASSAISSGGSTGELFF. For the CDR3, the DNA is TGTGCCAGCAGCGCGATTTCTTCAGGGGGGAGTACCGGGGAGCTGTTTTTT.

The V and J genes are TRBV10-1 and TRBJ1-5, with D maybe TRBD1 (5 bases). The CDR3 totals 14 residues. V gave up 7 bases and J gave up 3 bases, with 13 bases separating them. Germline V gene sequence: CDR1 WNHNN, CDR2 SYGVQD (reference sequence). CDR3: CASNIQGDNQPQHF. The CDR3 coding sequence is TGCGCCAGCAATATCCAGGGTGACAATCAGCCCCAGCATTTT.

This clone was observed a single time. The chain couples TRBV7-9 to TRBJ2-1; D is perhaps TRBD2 (7 bases). The germline gives CDR1 SEHNR, CDR2 FQNEAQ (reference sequence). This CDR3 region has 13 residues. Trimming took 3 bases from V and 8 from J, leaving 11 bases between them. DNA for the CDR3: TGTGCCAGCAGCTTTTGGGAGGGGGATGAGCAGTTCTTC. Translated, it gives CASSFWEGDEQFF.

This clone has a handful of counts. CDR3 sequence (DNA): TGTGCCAGCAGCCCCCGGGACTACGGCTACGAGCAGTACTTC. As protein: CASSPRDYGYEQYF. The V call is TRBV9, the J call TRBJ2-7, with 7 bases aligning to TRBD2. The J segment lost 3 bases and the V segment lost 4 bases, leaving 7 bases of the junction unmatched. Germline CDR1 reads SGDLS; CDR2 reads YYNGEE. This CDR3 has 14 residues.